Sequencing of this T cell receptor (beta chain) was carried out in a study of blood T cell repertoires in COVID-19. The wider study: Nucleic acid was either cDNA or gDNA, and it came from T cells, B-cell-depleted T cells, or PBMCs.

As originally analysed: Scientists estimated how many nucleated cells there were by amplifying reference gene primers. Clones were sequenced by immunoSEQ multiplex PCR, and TCRdb holds only the in-frame ones, with some missing. The V and J calls and clone size are taken from that table; D and trimming were inferred from the DNA. The sample has 100,000 to 150,000 clones; 85% are singletons. Trimming shortened V by 5 bases and J by 0 bases, and 12 bases separated the two germline ends. This CDR3 has 15 amino acids. Germline V gives CDR1 MNHEY, CDR2 SMNVEV (reference sequence). The sequence was collected from a man older than 75 with active or convalescent COVID-19. The chain joins TRBV27 to TRBJ2-3, with D maybe TRBD1 (6 bases). The sample taken for sequencing was peripheral blood. The CDR3 bases are TGTGCCAGCAGTCGACAGGAGACTAGCACAGATACGCAGTATTTT. It codes for CASSRQETSTDTQYF.